The 21 T cell receptor beta chains presented below share a single source sample, sequenced in a study of blood T cell repertoires in COVID-19. Measured with immunoSEQ multiplex PCR; TCRdb has only the in-frame clones, and not every one. The data contain about 210,000 clones, around nine tenths of them singletons. The sample comprised peripheral blood. The receptor set was obtained from a man between 60 and 70 years old who had recovered from COVID-19.

As regards this clone: The sample carries other DNA sequences with the same CDR3. This sequence joins TRBV4-3 and TRBJ2-3; 9 bases are a match to TRBD2. The CDR3 has 15 amino acids. Unmatched junction bases numbered 4, after V lost 2 bases and J lost 4 bases. Germline values: CDR1 LGHNA, CDR2 YSLEER. The CDR3 region is CASSQSSGVADTQYF. As DNA, the CDR3 is TGCGCCAGCAGCCAATCTAGCGGGGTGGCAGATACGCAGTATTTT.

This clone occurred a few times. The V gene is TRBV5-6, the J gene TRBJ2-1; D ambiguous. The ends were cut back, 0 bases at V and 4 bases at J, with 14 bases in the middle. Germline V gene sequence: CDR1 SGHDT, CDR2 YYEEEE. There are 16 residues in the CDR3. In DNA, the CDR3 is TGTGCCAGCAGCTTGGACTCGACGACGGAGTACAATGAGCAGTTCTTC. Protein product: CASSLDSTTEYNEQFF.

This rearrangement joins TRBV28 to TRBJ1-2; D is possibly TRBD1 (6 bases). Germline CDR1 MDHEN, CDR2 SYDVKM. Trimming removed 6 bases from V and 8 bases from J, with 16 bases in between. This CDR3 spans 13 amino acids. The CDR3 reads CASRPDSPAGYTF. CDR3 nucleotides: TGTGCCAGCAGGCCGGACAGCCCCGCGGGCTACACCTTC.

The chain carries TRBV29-1 and TRBJ2-1; D is unresolved. Between the trimmed V and J ends, which lost 8 bases and 6 bases, there was a span of 11 bases. Germline lookup yields CDR1 SQVTM and CDR2 ANQGSEA. This CDR3 is 11 amino acids long. CDR3 nucleotides: TGCAGCACCGAGACTCTCAATGAGCAGTTCTTC. Encoded protein: CSTETLNEQFF.

The V gene is TRBV11-3, the J gene TRBJ2-3; no firm D call. This CDR3 has 13 amino acids. The V gene lost 1 base and the J gene lost 4 bases, with 6 bases spanning the gap. Germline lookup yields CDR1 SGHNT and CDR2 YENEEA. The CDR3 loop reads CASSLGPADTQYF. Here the CDR3 DNA reads TGTGCCAGCAGCTTAGGCCCGGCAGATACGCAGTATTTT.

The genes are TRBV5-1 and TRBJ1-5; perhaps TRBD1 as D (5 bases). V lost 0 bases and J lost 2, with 9 bases in between. The CDR3 has 15 amino acids. Germline V CDR1 and CDR2: SGHRS, YFSETQ. CDR3 sequence: CASSLGGVGNQPQHF. The CDR3 coding sequence is TGCGCCAGCAGCTTGGGGGGCGTGGGCAATCAGCCCCAGCATTTT. The whole variable domain, remainder taken from reference TRBV5-1 and TRBJ1-5, is KAGVTQTPRYLIKTRGQQVTLSCSPISGHRSVSWYQQTPGQGLQFLFEYFSETQRNKGNFPGRFSGRQFSNSRSEMNVSTLELGDSALYLCASSLGGVGNQPQHFGDGTRLSIL.

J is TRBJ1-1 and V is TRBV27, with D maybe TRBD1 (6 bases). Germline V gene lookup returns CDR1 MNHEY and CDR2 SMNVEV (reference sequence). The length of the CDR3 is 14 residues. Trimming left V 5 bases short and J 6 bases short, with 16 bases between. Here the CDR3 DNA reads TGTGCCAGCAGTCGACAGGTTCAGGCGGCTGAAGCTTTCTTT. It encodes CASSRQVQAAEAFF.

This clone occurred once. V gene TRBV28 combines with J gene TRBJ1-2; weak D call: TRBD1 (5 bases). This CDR3 has 14 amino acids. V was shortened by 2 bases and J by 4 bases, with 11 bases between the two germline ends. Germline CDR1 reads MDHEN; CDR2 reads SYDVKM. The CDR3 reads CASSLIPGVYGYTF. The CDR3 nucleotides are TGTGCCAGCAGTTTAATCCCGGGGGTCTATGGCTACACCTTC.

V usage is TRBV5-8 and J usage is TRBJ1-5; 11 positions agree with TRBD1. The germline V gene encodes CDR1 SGHTS and CDR2 YDEGEE. V lost 6 bases and J lost 5; bases outside the gene matches: 10. This CDR3 region has 16 residues. In DNA, the CDR3 is TGTGCCAGCACCTACCTCCGGGACAGGGGGGATCAGCCCCAGCATTTT. Protein: CASTYLRDRGDQPQHF. Supplemented by reference TRBV5-8 and TRBJ1-5, the full variable domain reads EAGVTQSPTHLIKTRGQQATLRCSPISGHTSVYWYQQALGLGLQFLLWYDEGEERNRGNFPPRFSGRQFPNYSSELNVNALELEDSALYLCASTYLRDRGDQPQHFGDGTRLSIL.

The chain links TRBV2 to TRBJ1-1; D is unclear. Trimming shortened V by 3 bases and J by 0 bases, and 8 bases separated the two germline ends. CDR3 length: 14 residues. Germline lookup yields CDR1 SNHLY and CDR2 FYNNEI. Written as DNA, the CDR3 is TGTGCCAGCAGTGACGTTCTAATGAACACTGAAGCTTTCTTT. Amino acids: CASSDVLMNTEAFF.

For the CDR3, the DNA is TGTGCCAGTAGTATAGAAAGGGGTGCCGGCGTGACCCAGTACTTC. Translation: CASSIERGAGVTQYF. The chain recombines TRBV19 with TRBJ2-5; possibly TRBD1 for D (5 bases). The CDR3 is 15 amino acids. The V gene lost 0 bases and the J gene lost 7 bases, with 15 bases spanning the gap. Germline assignment: CDR1 LNHDA and CDR2 SQIVND (reference sequence).

A single count supports this clone. The chain carries TRBV23-1 and TRBJ2-7; D gene ambiguous. TRBV23-1 is classed as an ORF, of uncertain function. The CDR3 is made up of 17 amino acids. V lost 10 bases to trimming and J lost 0 bases, with 25 bases between them. The DNA of the CDR3 is TGCGCCACCGATCCGCGTCGCCTCCGTTTCTGCTCCTACGAGCAGTACTTC. Protein product: CATDPRRLRFCSYEQYF.

The rearrangement uses TRBV4-3 and TRBJ1-6; tentative D call: TRBD1 (6 bases). The CDR3 extends over 15 amino acids. Germline CDR1 and CDR2: LGHNA and YSLEER. V dropped 4 bases and J dropped 9 bases, with 16 bases sitting between them. The CDR3 DNA reads TGCGCCAGCAGCCTTGTCGCGGGGGCGGGTTCACCCCTCCACTTT. Translation: CASSLVAGAGSPLHF.

This chain connects TRBV28 to TRBJ2-2; no definite D call. This CDR3 has 13 amino acids. Germline V gene sequence: CDR1 MDHEN, CDR2 SYDVKM. Between the trimmed V and J ends, which lost 7 bases and 1 base, there was a span of 7 bases. The DNA for the CDR3 is TGTGCCAGCATGGCAGGGAACACCGGGGAGCTGTTTTTT. This translates into CASMAGNTGELFF.

The chain combines TRBV23-1 with TRBJ1-1; perhaps TRBD1 as D (5 bases). Being an ORF, TRBV23-1 has a function that is uncertain. V was pared by 0 bases and J by 1 base, with 15 bases between. CDR3 length equals 17 residues. The CDR3 here is CASSQSYDSYQNTEAFF. As DNA, the CDR3 is TGCGCCAGCAGTCAATCATACGACAGCTATCAGAACACTGAAGCTTTCTTT.

This CDR3 is CASSEGKAGFDGYTF. CDR3 sequence (DNA): TGTGCCAGCAGTGAAGGGAAGGCCGGGTTCGATGGCTACACCTTC. The chain links TRBV6-1 to TRBJ1-2; no reliable D call. Between the trimmed V and J ends, which lost 1 base and 6 bases, there was a span of 15 bases. The CDR3 runs 15 residues. CDR1 is MNHNS, CDR2 SASEGT, per germline.

The V call is TRBV2, the J call TRBJ1-3; D uncertain. Germline V CDR1 and CDR2: SNHLY, FYNNEI. The CDR3 sequence is 15 residues long. V was pared by 7 bases and J by 0 bases, with 13 bases between. The chain's CDR3 is CASIPSGSSGNTIYF. DNA for the CDR3: TGTGCCAGCATACCGAGCGGGAGCTCTGGAAACACCATATATTTT.

The rearrangement joins TRBV19 to TRBJ1-6; TRBD1 agrees at 7 bases. Germline lookup yields CDR1 LNHDA and CDR2 SQIVND (reference sequence). V dropped 6 bases and J dropped 4; count of bases not matched to a gene: 9. The CDR3 has 16 residues. This CDR3 reads CASSRDRDLYNSPLHF. CDR3 in DNA: TGTGCCAGTAGCAGAGACAGGGACCTTTATAATTCACCCCTCCACTTT.

CDR3 nucleotides: TGTGCCAGCAGCTCACCCGGGACAGGGAGTCAGCCCCAGCATTTT. This sequence encodes CASSSPGTGSQPQHF. The J gene is TRBJ1-5, the V gene TRBV21-1; no check of the table's D call, TRBD1, against the DNA was made. TRBV21-1 is designated a pseudogene. This CDR3 contains 15 residues.

The rearrangement joins TRBV19 to TRBJ2-4; 8 nucleotides match TRBD1. The length of the CDR3 is 16 residues. The V segment lost 1 base and the J segment 5 bases; nucleotides outside the gene matches: 7. Germline-derived CDR1 and CDR2 are LNHDA and SQIVND (reference sequence). DNA of the CDR3: TGTGCCAGTAGTATAGCCTCAAGGGACAGGCAAAACATTCAGTACTTC. Its protein is CASSIASRDRQNIQYF.

V is TRBV2 and J is TRBJ2-5, with 7 nucleotides matching TRBD2. The CDR3 is 14 residues long. The V segment lost 8 bases and the J segment 5 bases; nucleotides outside the gene matches: 11. Germline lookup yields CDR1 SNHLY and CDR2 FYNNEI. The CDR3 DNA sequence: TGTGCCAGCCTTAGACGGTGGGGAGGGGAGACCCAGTACTTC. This encodes CASLRRWGGETQYF.